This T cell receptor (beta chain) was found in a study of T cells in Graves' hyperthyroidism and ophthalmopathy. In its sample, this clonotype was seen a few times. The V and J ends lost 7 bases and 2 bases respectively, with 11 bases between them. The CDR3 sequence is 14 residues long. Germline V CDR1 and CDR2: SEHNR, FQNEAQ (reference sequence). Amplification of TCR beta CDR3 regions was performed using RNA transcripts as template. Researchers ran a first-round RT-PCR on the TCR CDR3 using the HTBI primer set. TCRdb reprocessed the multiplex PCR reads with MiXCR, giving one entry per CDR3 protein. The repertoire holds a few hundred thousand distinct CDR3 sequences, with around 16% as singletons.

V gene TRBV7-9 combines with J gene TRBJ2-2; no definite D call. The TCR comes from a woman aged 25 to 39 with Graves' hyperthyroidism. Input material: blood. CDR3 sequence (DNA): TGTGCCAGCAACAAACATCCCAACACCGGGGAGCTGTTTTTT. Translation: CASNKHPNTGELFF.